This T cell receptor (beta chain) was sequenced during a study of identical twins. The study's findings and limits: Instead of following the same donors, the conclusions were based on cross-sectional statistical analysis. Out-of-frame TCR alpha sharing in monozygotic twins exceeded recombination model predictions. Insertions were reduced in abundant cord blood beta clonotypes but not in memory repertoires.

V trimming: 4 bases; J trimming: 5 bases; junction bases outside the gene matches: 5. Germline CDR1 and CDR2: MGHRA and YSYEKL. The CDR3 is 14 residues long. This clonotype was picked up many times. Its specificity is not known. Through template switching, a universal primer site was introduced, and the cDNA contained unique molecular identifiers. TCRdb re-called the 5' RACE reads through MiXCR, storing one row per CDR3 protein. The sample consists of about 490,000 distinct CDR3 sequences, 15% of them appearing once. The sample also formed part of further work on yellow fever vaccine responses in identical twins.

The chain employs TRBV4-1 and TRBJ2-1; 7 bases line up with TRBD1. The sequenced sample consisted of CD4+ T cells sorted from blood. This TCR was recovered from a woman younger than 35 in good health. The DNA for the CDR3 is TGCGCCAGCAGCCCATGGACAGGCAACAATGAGCAGTTCTTC. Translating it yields CASSPWTGNNEQFF.